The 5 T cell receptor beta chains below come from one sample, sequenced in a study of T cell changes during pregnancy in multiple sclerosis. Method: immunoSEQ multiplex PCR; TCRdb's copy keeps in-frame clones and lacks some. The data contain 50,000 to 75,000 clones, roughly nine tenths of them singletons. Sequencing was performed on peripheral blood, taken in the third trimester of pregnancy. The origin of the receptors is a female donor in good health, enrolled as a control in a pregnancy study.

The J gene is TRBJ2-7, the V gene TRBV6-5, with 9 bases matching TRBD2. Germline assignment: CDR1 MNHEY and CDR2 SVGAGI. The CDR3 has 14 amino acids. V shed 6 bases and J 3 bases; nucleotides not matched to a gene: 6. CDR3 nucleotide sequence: TGTGCCAGCAGATTCGGGCGGGAGGGCTACGAGCAGTACTTC. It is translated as CASRFGREGYEQYF.

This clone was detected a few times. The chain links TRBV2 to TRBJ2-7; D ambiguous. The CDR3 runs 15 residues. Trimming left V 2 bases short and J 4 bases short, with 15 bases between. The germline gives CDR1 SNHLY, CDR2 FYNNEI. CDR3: CASSEPRDGSYEQYF. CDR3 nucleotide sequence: TGTGCCAGCAGTGAACCCCGCGACGGGTCGTACGAGCAGTACTTC.

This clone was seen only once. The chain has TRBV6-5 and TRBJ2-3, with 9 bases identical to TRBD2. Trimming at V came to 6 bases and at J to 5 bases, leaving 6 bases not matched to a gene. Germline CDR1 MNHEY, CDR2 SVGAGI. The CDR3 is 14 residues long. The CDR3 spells CASRGGGGGDTQYF. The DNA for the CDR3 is TGTGCCAGCAGGGGCGGGGGGGGCGGAGATACGCAGTATTTT.

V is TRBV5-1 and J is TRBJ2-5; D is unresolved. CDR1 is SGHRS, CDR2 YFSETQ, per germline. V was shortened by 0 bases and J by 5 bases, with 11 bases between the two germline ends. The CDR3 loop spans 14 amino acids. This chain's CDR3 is CASSLEPVGETQYF. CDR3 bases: TGCGCCAGCAGCTTGGAACCGGTCGGTGAGACCCAGTACTTC.

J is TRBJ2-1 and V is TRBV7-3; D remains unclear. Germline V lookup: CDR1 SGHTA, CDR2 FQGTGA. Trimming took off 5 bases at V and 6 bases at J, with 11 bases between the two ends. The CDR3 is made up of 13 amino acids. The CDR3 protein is CASSPEALNEQFF. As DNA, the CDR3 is TGTGCCAGCAGCCCAGAGGCCCTCAATGAGCAGTTCTTC.